This TCR beta chain was sequenced for a study of OX40 agonist ivuxolimab in advanced cancers. For the study at large: Treatment received earlier with anti-PD-1, anti-PD-L1 or anti-CTLA-4 agents was allowed, and 40% had some.

Germline V gene lookup returns CDR1 SGHRS and CDR2 YFSETQ. The V and J ends lost 4 bases and 6 bases respectively, with 13 bases between them. The length of the CDR3 is 14 residues. Here immunoSEQ multiplex PCR was the method, and the copy in TCRdb shows in-frame clones only, minus some. The table includes roughly 72,000 clones, approximately 92% detected once. This receptor was taken from an adult with an advanced solid tumor such as melanoma, head and neck, liver or kidney cancer. The chain is built from TRBV5-1 and TRBJ2-2; D not certain. The material sequenced was CD4+ or CD8+ T cells sorted from blood, taken in a trial of the OX40 agonist ivuxolimab. The CDR3 DNA reads TGCGCCAGCAGCCCGCCTAGTAGTTCCGGGGAGCTGTTTTTT. It specifies CASSPPSSSGELFF.